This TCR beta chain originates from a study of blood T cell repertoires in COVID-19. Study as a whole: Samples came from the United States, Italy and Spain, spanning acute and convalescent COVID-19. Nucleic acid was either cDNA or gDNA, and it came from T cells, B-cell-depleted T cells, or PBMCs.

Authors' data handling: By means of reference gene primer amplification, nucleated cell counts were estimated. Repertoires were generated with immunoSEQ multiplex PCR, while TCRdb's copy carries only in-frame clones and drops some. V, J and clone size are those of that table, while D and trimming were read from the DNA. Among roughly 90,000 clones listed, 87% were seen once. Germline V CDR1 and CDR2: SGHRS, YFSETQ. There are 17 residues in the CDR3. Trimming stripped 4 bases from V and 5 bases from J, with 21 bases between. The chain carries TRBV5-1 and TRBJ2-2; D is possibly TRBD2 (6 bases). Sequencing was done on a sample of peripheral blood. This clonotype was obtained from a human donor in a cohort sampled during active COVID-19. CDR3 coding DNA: TGCGCCAGCAGCACCCCGCCCCAAGGAGGGGTTACCGGGGAGCTGTTTTTT. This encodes CASSTPPQGGVTGELFF.